This entry is about one T cell receptor beta chain. This sample stems from a study of blood T cell repertoires in COVID-19. How the authors handled the data: Nucleated cell counts were estimated from reference gene primer amplification. Sequencing used immunoSEQ multiplex PCR; TCRdb keeps in-frame clones, though not all of them. That table supplies the V and J calls and clone size; D and trimming were determined from the DNA. Of about 140,000 clones in the sample, around nine tenths were seen once. Looked up from germline, CDR1 is KGHSH and CDR2 is LQKENI. V lost 3 bases to trimming and J lost 2 bases; unmatched junction nucleotides: 6. The CDR3 extends over 16 amino acids.

The receptor's source is a man aged 45 to 65 with active or convalescent COVID-19. The chain is built from TRBV18 and TRBJ1-4; TRBD1 matches 7 bases. Source material: peripheral blood. The DNA for the CDR3 is TGTGCCAGCTCACCTCGGTCACAGGGGACTAATGAAAAACTGTTTTTT. It encodes CASSPRSQGTNEKLFF.